What follows describes a single T cell receptor (beta chain). The identical CDR3 is also encoded by other nucleotide sequences in the sample. V was clipped by 5 bases and J by 7 bases; unmatched bases: 5. The CDR3 spans 13 residues. This entry is derived from a study of blood T cell repertoires in COVID-19. Assay used: immunoSEQ multiplex PCR; TCRdb lists only in-frame clones, some missing. The sample records roughly 390,000 clones, around 87% being singletons. The clonotype comes from a woman aged 30 to 39 with COVID-19, enrolled during active disease. V is TRBV12-3 or TRBV12-4 and J is TRBJ2-1; 7 bases match TRBD1. The source material was peripheral blood. This chain's CDR3 is CASSLSQGNEQFF. In nucleotides, the CDR3 is TGTGCCAGCAGTCTATCACAGGGGAATGAGCAGTTCTTC.